Each of the 27 T cell receptor beta chains below was sequenced from the same sample in a study of T cell changes during pregnancy in multiple sclerosis. TCRdb's copy holds only in-frame clones and misses some; the assay was immunoSEQ multiplex PCR. The table has some 97,000 clones, around nine tenths seen once. This specimen was peripheral blood, taken in the second trimester of pregnancy. Receptors were obtained from a female donor with multiple sclerosis, enrolled in a pregnancy study.

This chain connects TRBV30 to TRBJ1-5; 7 bases line up with TRBD1. CDR3 length: 14 residues. Germline lookup yields CDR1 GTSNPN and CDR2 SVGIG (reference sequence). After removal of 0 bases from V and 4 bases from J, the junction contained 3 bases not matched to a gene. The CDR3 DNA is TGTGCCTGGAGTGTAAACAGGGGTAATCAGCCCCAGCATTTT. This sequence encodes CAWSVNRGNQPQHF.

The chain carries TRBV19 and TRBJ2-7; 8 nucleotides line up with TRBD2. Unmatched junction bases numbered 9, after V lost 2 bases and J lost 6 bases. Germline CDR1 is LNHDA and CDR2 is SQIVND (reference sequence). This CDR3 spans 15 amino acids. The CDR3 bases are TGTGCCAGTAGTATAAGGACTAGCTCAGGTGCCGAGCAGTACTTC. Translating gives CASSIRTSSGAEQYF.

The genes are TRBV5-6 and TRBJ1-3; 9 positions match TRBD1. V shed 0 bases and J 4 bases; nucleotides not matched to a gene: 2. CDR3 length equals 15 residues. CDR1 and CDR2 (germline): SGHDT, YYEEEE. The CDR3 protein is CASSLGTGVGNTIYF. The CDR3 DNA reads as TGTGCCAGCAGCTTGGGGACAGGGGTCGGAAACACCATATATTTT. Variable domain in full (rest from reference TRBV5-6 and TRBJ1-3): DAGVTQSPTHLIKTRGQQVTLRCSPKSGHDTVSWYQQALGQGPQFIFQYYEEEERQRGNFPDRFSGHQFPNYSSELNVNALLLGDSALYLCASSLGTGVGNTIYFGEGSWLTVV.

This chain connects TRBV6-1 to TRBJ2-7; 9 bases are shared with TRBD2. V lost 7 bases and J lost 6; bases outside the gene matches: 10. CDR1 is MNHNS, CDR2 SASEGT, per germline. The CDR3 is 14 residues long. CDR3 coding DNA: TGTGCCAGCACCGCGGGACTAGCAGTAAGCGAGCAGTACTTC. The encoded protein is CASTAGLAVSEQYF.

The chain carries TRBV19 and TRBJ1-3; TRBD1 agrees at 10 bases. The CDR3 runs to 13 residues. Germline CDR1 and CDR2: LNHDA and SQIVND (reference sequence). V lost 9 bases and J lost 4; bases outside the gene matches: 3. DNA for the CDR3: TGTGCCAGCCGGGACAGGGGCGGAAACACCATATATTTT. Its protein product is CASRDRGGNTIYF.

This clone was counted once. The CDR3 region is CASSGLAGETQYF. In nucleotides, the CDR3 is TGCGCCAGCAGTGGACTAGCAGGAGAGACCCAGTACTTC. V gene TRBV10-2 combines with J gene TRBJ2-5, with 7 bases lining up with TRBD2. Trimming removed 4 bases from V and 4 bases from J; junction bases left unmatched: 3. CDR3 length: 13 residues. Germline CDR1 is WSHSY and CDR2 is SAAADI.

The chain employs TRBV7-3 and TRBJ2-2; 9 positions match TRBD2. V trimming: 1 base; J trimming: 1 base; junction bases outside the gene matches: 1. This CDR3 has 16 amino acids. CDR1 is SGHTA, CDR2 FQGTGA, per germline. DNA of the CDR3: TGTGCCAGCAGCTTAAGCGGGGGGGGGAACACCGGGGAGCTGTTTTTT. Amino acids: CASSLSGGGNTGELFF.

The chain recombines TRBV5-1 with TRBJ1-5; no reliable D call. CDR3 size: 15 residues. Trimming shortened V by 0 bases and J by 7 bases, and 14 bases separated the two germline ends. Germline assignment: CDR1 SGHRS and CDR2 YFSETQ. The CDR3 sequence: CASSLEGVGDQPQHF. The CDR3 coding sequence is TGCGCCAGCAGCTTGGAAGGAGTGGGAGACCAGCCCCAGCATTTT.

The rearrangement uses TRBV6-5 and TRBJ1-2; 7 bases match TRBD1. The ends lost 8 bases at V and 7 bases at J; junction bases unmatched: 10. CDR1 is MNHEY and CDR2 is SVGAGI in the germline V gene. This CDR3 contains 13 residues. CDR3 region: CASRYTGAGGYTF. CDR3 coding DNA: TGTGCCAGCCGCTATACAGGGGCGGGTGGCTACACCTTC.

V usage is TRBV27 and J usage is TRBJ2-1; a weak D match, TRBD2 (6 bases). Germline CDR1 MNHEY, CDR2 SMNVEV (reference sequence). CDR3 length: 16 residues. V was clipped by 2 bases and J by 0 bases, with 11 bases between them. The CDR3 loop reads CASSLMGGSSYNEQFF. CDR3 DNA sequence: TGTGCCAGCAGTTTAATGGGGGGAAGCTCCTACAATGAGCAGTTCTTC.

V usage is TRBV7-2 and J usage is TRBJ2-1, with D perhaps TRBD1 (6 bases). The CDR3 length is 14 residues. CDR1 and CDR2 from the germline V gene are SGHTA and FQGNSA. V was cut by 1 base and J by 7 bases, with 11 bases left in between. The DNA for the CDR3 is TGTGCCAGCAGCTTAGTGGGGGCCGGGAATGAGCAGTTCTTC. It yields the protein CASSLVGAGNEQFF.

The chain employs TRBV11-2 and TRBJ2-7, with 9 positions matching TRBD1. The germline gives CDR1 SGHAT, CDR2 FQNNGV. The V gene end was trimmed by 3 bases and the J gene end by 4 bases; junction bases not matched to a gene: 7. This CDR3 has 15 residues. In DNA, the CDR3 is TGTGCCAGCAGCTTCCTACAGGGGGCTACGTACGAGCAGTACTTC. Amino acids: CASSFLQGATYEQYF. Based on the CDR3 plus reference TRBV11-2 and TRBJ2-7, the full variable domain is EAGVAQSPRYKIIEKRQSVAFWCNPISGHATLYWYQQILGQGPKLLIQFQNNGVVDDSQLPKDRFSAERLKGVDSTLKIQPAKLEDSAVYLCASSFLQGATYEQYFGPGTRLTVT.

The chain has TRBV19 and TRBJ2-2; 7 nucleotides match TRBD1. Germline V CDR1 and CDR2: LNHDA, SQIVND (reference sequence). CDR3 length: 15 amino acids. V shed 7 bases, J shed 3 bases, and the junction held 8 bases outside the gene matches. CDR3 loop: CASNENRGYTGELFF. Written as DNA, the CDR3 is TGTGCCAGTAATGAGAACAGGGGATACACCGGGGAGCTGTTTTTT.

The chain has TRBV10-3 and TRBJ2-7; possibly TRBD1 for D (6 bases). The CDR3 covers 15 residues. V lost 10 bases to trimming and J lost 1 base, with 20 bases between them. From germline, CDR1 is ENHRY and CDR2 SYGVKD. The CDR3 loop is CATNTPTGKSYEQYF. The DNA for the CDR3 is TGTGCCACCAATACCCCTACAGGGAAATCCTACGAGCAGTACTTC.

This rearrangement joins TRBV5-6 to TRBJ1-4, with D perhaps matching TRBD1 (5 bases). CDR1 and CDR2 from the germline V gene are SGHDT and YYEEEE. The CDR3 loop spans 16 amino acids. Trimming cost V 4 bases and J 4 bases, with 17 bases left between them. CDR3 sequence reads: CASSLRGSPDNEKLFF. CDR3 coding DNA: TGTGCCAGCAGCCTGCGGGGCAGCCCAGATAATGAAAAACTGTTTTTT.

CDR3 bases: TGTGCCAGCAGCTTAGAGGCTAGCGGGGTAAATGAGCAGTTCTTC. Its translation is CASSLEASGVNEQFF. This rearrangement joins TRBV7-8 to TRBJ2-1, with 9 bases matching TRBD2. Germline lookup yields CDR1 SGHVS and CDR2 FQNEAQ. CDR3 length equals 15 residues. Trimming took 1 base from V and 7 from J; bases not matched to a gene: 5.

The chain couples TRBV11-2 to TRBJ2-3; D is ambiguous. The V and J ends lost 3 bases and 0 bases respectively, with 7 bases between them. Germline V gene lookup returns CDR1 SGHAT and CDR2 FQNNGV. CDR3 size: 14 residues. For the CDR3, the DNA is TGTGCCAGCAGCTTGTTCTCTAGCACAGATACGCAGTATTTT. It translates to CASSLFSSTDTQYF.

The chain is built from TRBV2 and TRBJ2-3; the D gene is possibly TRBD2 (5 bases). Trimming cost V 3 bases and J 2 bases, with 12 bases left between them. Germline-derived CDR1 and CDR2 are SNHLY and FYNNEI. The CDR3 is made up of 15 amino acids. The CDR3 region has the DNA TGTGCCAGCAGTGATCCTTCCGGGAACACAGATACGCAGTATTTT. Its translation: CASSDPSGNTDTQYF.

V and J are TRBV30 and TRBJ2-6; weak D call: TRBD1 (6 bases). The ends were cut back, 4 bases at V and 2 bases at J, with 6 bases in the middle. Germline CDR1 GTSNPN, CDR2 SVGIG (reference sequence). The CDR3 is made up of 13 amino acids. DNA for the CDR3: TGTGCCTGGACAGGGGCTGGGGCCAACGTCCTGACTTTC. Its translation is CAWTGAGANVLTF.

The chain carries TRBV5-4 and TRBJ2-7; 7 bases are shared with TRBD1. Germline V CDR1 and CDR2: SGHNT, YYREEE (reference sequence). Trimming removed 6 bases from V and 4 bases from J; junction bases left unmatched: 10. This CDR3 contains 14 residues. CDR3 sequence (DNA): TGTGCCAGCACCGCTACAGGGGAAGGGTACGAGCAGTACTTC. Its translation is CASTATGEGYEQYF. The full variable domain, completed using reference TRBV5-4 and TRBJ2-7, is ETGVTQSPTHLIKTRGQQVTLRCSSQSGHNTVSWYQQALGQGPQFIFQYYREEENGRGNFPPRFSGLQFPNYSSELNVNALELDDSALYLCASTATGEGYEQYFGPGTRLTVT.

This clone was seen just once. The chain has TRBV5-5 and TRBJ1-4; no reliable D call. Trimming took off 4 bases at V and 3 bases at J, with 10 bases between the two ends. The CDR3 spans 14 residues. Germline V gives CDR1 SGHKS, CDR2 YYEKEE (reference sequence). For the CDR3, the DNA is TGTGCCAGCAGCCCCTTGGCAGCTAATGAAAAACTGTTTTTT. This encodes CASSPLAANEKLFF.

V usage is TRBV5-1 and J usage is TRBJ2-5; possible D gene TRBD2, 5 bases. The V gene's germline CDR1 is SGHRS and CDR2 YFSETQ. CDR3 length: 12 amino acids. The germline V and J ends were trimmed by 7 bases and 2 bases, with 9 bases remaining between them. The CDR3 sequence: CASEGPQETQYF. CDR3 bases: TGCGCCAGCGAGGGCCCTCAAGAGACCCAGTACTTC.

This clone was seen once. For the CDR3, the DNA is TGTGCCAGCAGTCTCACTAGCGGGGTGTACTACGAGCAGTACTTC. It is translated as CASSLTSGVYYEQYF. The chain has TRBV7-2 and TRBJ2-7; 10 nucleotides match TRBD2. The V gene end was trimmed by 6 bases and the J gene end by 3 bases; junction bases not matched to a gene: 8. The germline gives CDR1 SGHTA, CDR2 FQGNSA. CDR3 length: 15 amino acids.

The CDR3 DNA is TGCGCCAGCAGCCGGGACAGCCAAGAGACCCAGTACTTC. It translates to CASSRDSQETQYF. The chain joins TRBV5-1 to TRBJ2-5, with TRBD1 identical over 7 bases. Trimming removed 4 bases from V and 1 base from J; junction bases left unmatched: 1. This CDR3 contains 13 residues. In germline, CDR1 is SGHRS, CDR2 YFSETQ.

The chain has TRBV30 and TRBJ2-1; possibly TRBD2 for D (5 bases). V lost 4 bases and J 0 bases, leaving 10 bases between the germline ends. The CDR3 totals 14 residues. Looked up from germline, CDR1 is GTSNPN and CDR2 is SVGIG (reference sequence). The CDR3 is CAWMGTSSYNEQFF. For the CDR3, the DNA is TGTGCCTGGATGGGAACTAGCTCCTACAATGAGCAGTTCTTC.

This clone was recorded only once. CDR3 coding DNA: TGTGCCAGCAGTTACGGCGGGAGGCTTAGTGATACGCAGTATTTT. Translation gives CASSYGGRLSDTQYF. The rearrangement links TRBV6-5 to TRBJ2-3; TRBD2 aligns across 8 bases. The J segment lost 6 bases and the V segment lost 2 bases, leaving 7 bases of the junction unmatched. In germline, CDR1 is MNHEY, CDR2 SVGAGI. The CDR3 is 15 amino acids.

CDR3 DNA: TGTGCCAGCAGTGGAGGACTAGCGGGAGGATTAGAGACCCAGTACTTC. Its protein is CASSGGLAGGLETQYF. The chain links TRBV6-1 to TRBJ2-5; 14 nucleotides agree with TRBD2. V was clipped by 4 bases and J by 4 bases; unmatched bases: 5. The CDR3 has 16 amino acids. Germline values: CDR1 MNHNS, CDR2 SASEGT.